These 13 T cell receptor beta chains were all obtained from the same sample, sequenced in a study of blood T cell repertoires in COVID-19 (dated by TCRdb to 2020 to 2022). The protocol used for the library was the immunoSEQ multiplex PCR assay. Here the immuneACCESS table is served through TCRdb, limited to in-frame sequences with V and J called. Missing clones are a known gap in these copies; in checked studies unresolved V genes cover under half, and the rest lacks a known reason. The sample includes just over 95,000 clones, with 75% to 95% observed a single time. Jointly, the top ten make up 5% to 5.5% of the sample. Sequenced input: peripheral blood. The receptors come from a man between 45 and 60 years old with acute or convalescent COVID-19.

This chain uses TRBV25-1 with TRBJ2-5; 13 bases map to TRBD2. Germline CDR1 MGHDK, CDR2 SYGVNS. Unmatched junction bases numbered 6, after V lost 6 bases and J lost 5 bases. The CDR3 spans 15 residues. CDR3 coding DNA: TGTGCCAGCAGCCCCGGGACTAGCGGGATCGAGACCCAGTACTTC. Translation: CASSPGTSGIETQYF.

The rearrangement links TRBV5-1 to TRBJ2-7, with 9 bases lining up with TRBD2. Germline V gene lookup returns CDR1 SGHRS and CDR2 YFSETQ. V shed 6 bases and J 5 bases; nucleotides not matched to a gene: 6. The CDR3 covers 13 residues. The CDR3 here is CASTPAGGNEQYF. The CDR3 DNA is TGCGCCAGCACACCAGCGGGAGGTAACGAGCAGTACTTC.

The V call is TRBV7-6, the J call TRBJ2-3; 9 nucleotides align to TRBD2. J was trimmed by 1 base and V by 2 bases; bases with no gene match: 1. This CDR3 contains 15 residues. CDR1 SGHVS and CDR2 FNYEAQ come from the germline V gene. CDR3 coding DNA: TGTGCCAGCAGCTTACGGACTAGCGGCACAGATACGCAGTATTTT. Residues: CASSLRTSGTDTQYF.

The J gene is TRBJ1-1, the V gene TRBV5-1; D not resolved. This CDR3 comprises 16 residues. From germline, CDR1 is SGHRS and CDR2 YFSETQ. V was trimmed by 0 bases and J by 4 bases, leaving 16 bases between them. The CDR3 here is CASSLGDGRRATEAFF. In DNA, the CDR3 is TGCGCCAGCAGCTTGGGTGACGGGAGGAGGGCCACTGAAGCTTTCTTT.

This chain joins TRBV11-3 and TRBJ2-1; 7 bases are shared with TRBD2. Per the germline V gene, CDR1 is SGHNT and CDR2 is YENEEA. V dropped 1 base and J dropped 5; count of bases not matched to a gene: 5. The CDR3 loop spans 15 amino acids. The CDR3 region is CASSLVTSGNNEQFF. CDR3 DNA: TGTGCCAGCAGCTTAGTGACGAGCGGGAACAATGAGCAGTTCTTC.

CDR3 sequence: CASSAPGTGGTEAFF. CDR3 DNA: TGTGCCAGCAGCGCTCCCGGGACAGGGGGCACTGAAGCTTTCTTT. The chain combines TRBV7-9 with TRBJ1-1, with 11 positions matching TRBD1. CDR1 is SEHNR, CDR2 FQNEAQ, per germline (reference sequence). The junction had 6 bases not matched to a gene; V was cut back by 5 bases and J by 4 bases. This CDR3 is 15 amino acids long.

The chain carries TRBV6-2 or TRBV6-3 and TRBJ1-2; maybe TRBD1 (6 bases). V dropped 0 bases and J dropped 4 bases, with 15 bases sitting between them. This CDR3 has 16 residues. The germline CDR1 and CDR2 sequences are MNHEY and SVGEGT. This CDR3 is CASSYSEQGSIYGYTF. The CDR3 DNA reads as TGTGCCAGCAGTTACTCGGAACAGGGCAGCATCTATGGCTACACCTTC.

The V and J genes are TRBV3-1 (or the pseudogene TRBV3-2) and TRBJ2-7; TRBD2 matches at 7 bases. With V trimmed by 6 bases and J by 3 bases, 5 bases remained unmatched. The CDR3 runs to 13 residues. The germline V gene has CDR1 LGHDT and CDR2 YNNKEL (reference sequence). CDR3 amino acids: CASRRAGVYEQYF. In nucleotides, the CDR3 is TGTGCCAGCAGAAGGGCGGGAGTCTACGAGCAGTACTTC.

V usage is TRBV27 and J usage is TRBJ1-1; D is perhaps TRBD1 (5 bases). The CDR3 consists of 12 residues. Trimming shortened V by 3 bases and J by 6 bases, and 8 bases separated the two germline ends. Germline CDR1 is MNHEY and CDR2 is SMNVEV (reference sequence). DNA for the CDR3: TGTGCCAGCAGTTTTACAGGCTCTGAAGCTTTCTTT. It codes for CASSFTGSEAFF.

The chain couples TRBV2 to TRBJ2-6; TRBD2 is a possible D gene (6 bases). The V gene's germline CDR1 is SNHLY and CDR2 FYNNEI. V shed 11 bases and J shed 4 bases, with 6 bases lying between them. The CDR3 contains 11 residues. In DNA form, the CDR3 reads TGTGCCCGGGGGGGGGCCAACGTCCTGACTTTC. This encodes CARGGANVLTF.

DNA for the CDR3: TGTGCCAGCAGTCATACCAGACGGGGAAGGGCGGCAACAGATACGCAGTATTTT. Protein sequence: CASSHTRRGRAATDTQYF. The rearrangement uses TRBV6-2 or TRBV6-3 and TRBJ2-3; D is perhaps TRBD2 (5 bases). The CDR3 is 18 amino acids. The germline V gene encodes CDR1 MNHEY and CDR2 SVGEGT. Trimming shortened V by 5 bases and J by 3 bases, and 24 bases separated the two germline ends.

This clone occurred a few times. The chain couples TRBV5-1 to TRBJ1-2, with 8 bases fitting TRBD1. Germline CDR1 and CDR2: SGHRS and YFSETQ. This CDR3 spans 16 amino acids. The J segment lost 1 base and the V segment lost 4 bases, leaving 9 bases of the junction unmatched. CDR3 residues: CASSPRGQVFNYGYTF. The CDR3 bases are TGCGCCAGCAGCCCGAGGGGACAGGTCTTTAACTATGGCTACACCTTC.

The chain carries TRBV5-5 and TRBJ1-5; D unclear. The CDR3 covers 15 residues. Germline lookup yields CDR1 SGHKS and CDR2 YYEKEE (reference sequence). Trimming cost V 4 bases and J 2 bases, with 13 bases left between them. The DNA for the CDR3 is TGTGCCAGCAGCCTGGAAATGCAGGGCAATCAGCCCCAGCATTTT. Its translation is CASSLEMQGNQPQHF. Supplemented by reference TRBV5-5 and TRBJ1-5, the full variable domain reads DAGVTQSPTHLIKTRGQQVTLRCSPISGHKSVSWYQQVLGQGPQFIFQYYEKEERGRGNFPDRFSARQFPNYSSELNVNALLLGDSALYLCASSLEMQGNQPQHFGDGTRLSIL.